The 8 T cell receptor beta chains presented below share a single source sample, sequenced in a study of sequential checkpoint blockade in melanoma. Sequencing used immunoSEQ multiplex PCR; TCRdb keeps in-frame clones, though not all of them. The profile shows approximately 10,000 clones, around four fifths of them singletons. Treatment specified: randomized to nivolumab then ipilimumab (arm A) or the reverse (arm B). The specimen was CD8+ T cells sorted from blood (inferred from file names), collected from a patient given nivolumab and ipilimumab in sequence. These receptors originate from a human donor with melanoma.

This chain links TRBV7-9 with TRBJ1-4; no firm D call. V lost 11 bases to trimming and J lost 3 bases, with 13 bases between them. The CDR3 extends over 13 amino acids. Looked up from germline, CDR1 is SEHNR and CDR2 is FQNEAQ (reference sequence). The CDR3 coding sequence is TGTGCCGGAGGGCAGGAGGCTAATGAAAAACTGTTTTTT. Translating gives CAGGQEANEKLFF.

The V and J genes are TRBV6-1 and TRBJ2-1, with 13 bases that match TRBD2. This CDR3 has 15 amino acids. Per germline, CDR1 MNHNS and CDR2 SASEGT. V was pared by 1 base and J by 6 bases, with 0 bases of the junction left unmatched. The CDR3 DNA is TGTGCCAGCAGTGAAGGGACTAGCGGGAGCAATGAGCAGTTCTTC. Protein: CASSEGTSGSNEQFF.

The chain carries TRBV6-4 and TRBJ2-6, with a tentative D call TRBD1 (5 bases). CDR1 is MRHNA and CDR2 is SNTAGT in the germline V gene. The CDR3 has 16 amino acids. Trimming removed 2 bases from V and 3 bases from J, with 11 bases in between. The DNA for the CDR3 is TGTGCCAGCAGTGACGGGGCGCCGGGTGGGGCCAACGTCCTGACTTTC. Amino acid sequence: CASSDGAPGGANVLTF.

The chain is built from TRBV6-4 and TRBJ2-1, with 11 bases identical to TRBD2. J gave up 6 bases and V 0 bases, and 7 bases lay outside the gene matches. The CDR3 is made up of 17 amino acids. Looked up from germline, CDR1 is MRHNA and CDR2 is SNTAGT. CDR3 in amino acids: CASSDSKLAGGGNEQFF. In DNA, the CDR3 is TGTGCCAGCAGTGACTCGAAGTTAGCGGGAGGGGGCAATGAGCAGTTCTTC.

This chain joins TRBV19 and TRBJ2-1, with a possible D match to TRBD2 (6 bases). This CDR3 contains 14 residues. Germline lookup yields CDR1 LNHDA and CDR2 SQIVND (reference sequence). Trimming pared 3 bases from V and 2 bases from J, leaving 8 bases between. The CDR3: CASSIGSPYNEQFF. The CDR3 DNA is TGTGCCAGTAGTATCGGGAGCCCCTACAATGAGCAGTTCTTC.

The CDR3, as DNA: TGTGCCAGCAGCTCACCGACAGGGGTCTATGGCTACACCTTC. It encodes CASSSPTGVYGYTF. V usage is TRBV11-2 and J usage is TRBJ1-2; TRBD1 agrees at 8 bases. CDR1 is SGHAT, CDR2 FQNNGV, per germline. V lost 4 bases and J lost 4; bases outside the gene matches: 5. CDR3 length equals 14 residues.

The chain couples TRBV15 to TRBJ2-5; 13 bases are shared with TRBD2. Germline lookup yields CDR1 LNHNV and CDR2 YYDKDF (reference sequence). The CDR3 loop spans 15 amino acids. V lost 5 bases to trimming and J lost 4 bases; unmatched junction nucleotides: 4. The CDR3 region is CATSGGTSGAETQYF. In DNA, the CDR3 is TGTGCCACCAGCGGGGGGACTAGCGGGGCAGAGACCCAGTACTTC.

The rearrangement joins TRBV6-4 to TRBJ2-1; D gene ambiguous. Germline CDR1 is MRHNA and CDR2 is SNTAGT. V gave up 0 bases and J gave up 0 bases, with 9 bases separating them. The CDR3 has 16 amino acids. The CDR3 coding sequence is TGTGCCAGCAGTGACTCTAGCACGAGCTCCTACAATGAGCAGTTCTTC. Encoded protein: CASSDSSTSSYNEQFF.